This T cell receptor beta chain was sequenced during a study of patients and donors after allogeneic stem cell transplantation. CDR3 length equals 12 residues. Trimming took off 3 bases at V and 6 bases at J, with 9 bases between the two ends. The V gene's germline CDR1 is SNHLY and CDR2 FYNNEI. TCRdb reprocessed the RT-PCR reads with MiXCR, giving one entry per CDR3 protein. Altogether roughly 960,000 distinct CDR3 sequences are present, roughly 18% being singletons, with the ten largest covering roughly 6.4%. This TCR came from a human donor who was either an allogeneic HSCT recipient or a stem cell or donor lymphocyte infusion donor (not recorded which). It is not recorded whose cells these are; they may come from a transplant donor. The chain couples TRBV2 to TRBJ2-7, with D possibly TRBD1 on 5 matching bases. What was sequenced was blood, either unsorted or a sorted T cell fraction (not recorded which). The CDR3 bases are TGTGCCAGCAGTGATAGGGGTGTCGAGCAGTACTTC. This codes for CASSDRGVEQYF.